This T cell receptor (beta chain) was observed in a study of cytomegalovirus exposure and HLA in healthy donors. Background on the study: The 110 or so validation repertoires used a platform that matched the one used for the approximately 670 first-cohort repertoires, as a later analysis reported.

Study-level results: Reportedly, cytomegalovirus status was diagnosed with high sensitivity and specificity.

Repertoires were generated with immunoSEQ multiplex PCR, while TCRdb's copy carries only in-frame clones and drops some. The table lists approximately 100,000 clones, roughly 90% of them singletons, with approximately 2.3% in the top ten. Trimming removed 0 bases at V and 6 bases at J, with 12 bases between. Germline CDR1 LNHNV, CDR2 YYDKDF (reference sequence). There are 14 residues in the CDR3. This clone came up a few times. The antigen is undetermined. This receptor was obtained from a woman aged 18 to 35 in good health and CMV-seronegative. The specimen sequenced was PBMCs. The chain combines TRBV15 with TRBJ2-7; D perhaps matches TRBD2 (6 bases). The CDR3 sequence is CATSRDYDGSEQYF. CDR3 DNA: TGTGCCACCAGCAGAGATTACGACGGGAGCGAGCAGTACTTC.